The 29 T cell receptor beta chains below all came from one sample that was sequenced in a study of blood T cell repertoires in COVID-19. Clones were sequenced by immunoSEQ multiplex PCR, and TCRdb holds only the in-frame ones, with some missing. The sample carries about 300,000 clones, around 86% recorded once. Material for sequencing was PBMCs or T cells enriched from blood (not recorded which). The receptors originated from a man aged 25-45 years who had recovered from COVID-19.

V and J are TRBV3-1 (or the pseudogene TRBV3-2) and TRBJ2-5, with D perhaps TRBD1 (6 bases). The CDR3 covers 16 residues. V was pared by 1 base and J by 3 bases, with 15 bases between. Germline CDR1 and CDR2: LGHDT and YNNKEL (reference sequence). The CDR3 is CASSQGRTVLKETQYF. The DNA for the CDR3 is TGTGCCAGCAGCCAAGGCCGGACAGTCCTCAAAGAGACCCAGTACTTC.

The chain combines TRBV5-4 with TRBJ1-1; D is unresolved. V lost 4 bases and J lost 1, with 2 bases in between. CDR1 SGHNT and CDR2 YYREEE come from the germline V gene (reference sequence). There are 11 residues in the CDR3. The CDR3 region has the DNA TGTGCCAGCAGCCGGAACACTGAAGCTTTCTTT. It specifies CASSRNTEAFF.

The chain has TRBV28 and TRBJ2-5, with no clear D. V was clipped by 5 bases and J by 5 bases, with 3 bases between them. CDR1 is MDHEN, CDR2 SYDVKM, per germline. This CDR3 region has 10 residues. The CDR3 DNA follows: TGTGCCAGCAGTCTCGAGACCCAGTACTTC. It encodes CASSLETQYF.

The chain combines TRBV5-6 with TRBJ1-3; D is uncertain. Germline V gives CDR1 SGHDT, CDR2 YYEEEE. The CDR3 sequence is 16 residues long. The ends were cut back, 4 bases at V and 0 bases at J, with 14 bases in the middle. The CDR3 sequence: CASSTKDWSSGNTIYF. The CDR3 DNA reads TGTGCCAGCAGCACCAAGGACTGGAGCTCTGGAAACACCATATATTTT.

The chain carries TRBV2 and TRBJ2-3; D is unclear. The length of the CDR3 is 13 residues. Germline assignment: CDR1 SNHLY and CDR2 FYNNEI. Trimming removed 4 bases from V and 5 bases from J, with 10 bases in between. The CDR3 spells CASSARIRDTQYF. Written as DNA, the CDR3 is TGTGCCAGCAGTGCCAGGATCCGAGATACGCAGTATTTT.

The DNA for the CDR3 is TGTGCCAGCAGCTTAGGTGGCCCAAAAACAGGGGGCGATGGCTATGGCTACACCTTC. Protein: CASSLGGPKTGGDGYGYTF. This chain links TRBV7-9 with TRBJ1-2; 9 nucleotides line up with TRBD1. CDR3 length: 19 residues. Looked up from germline, CDR1 is SEHNR and CDR2 is FQNEAQ (reference sequence). Trimming at V came to 1 base and at J to 4 bases, leaving 16 bases not matched to a gene.

V and J are TRBV6-6 and TRBJ1-1, with TRBD1 as a possible D gene (5 bases). Per the germline V gene, CDR1 is MNHNY and CDR2 is SVGAGI (reference sequence). Deletions cut 8 bases from V and 1 base from J, with 17 bases between. The CDR3 totals 15 residues. CDR3 coding DNA: TGTGCCAGCGGACCGGGGGACGCGTGGAACACTGAAGCTTTCTTT. It is translated as CASGPGDAWNTEAFF.

This clone has just a few counts. The chain employs TRBV29-1 and TRBJ2-7, with D perhaps matching TRBD2 (6 bases). Trimming cost V 7 bases and J 12 bases, with 22 bases left between them. This CDR3 is 12 amino acids long. The germline gives CDR1 SQVTM, CDR2 ANQGSEA. The DNA of the CDR3 is TGCAGCGCCTCCCGGGACGGGGGTAGGCCGTACTTC. This codes for CSASRDGGRPYF.

This chain uses TRBV5-1 with TRBJ2-5; 15 nucleotides agree with TRBD2. With V trimmed by 4 bases and J by 5 bases, 15 bases remained unmatched. From germline, CDR1 is SGHRS and CDR2 YFSETQ. The CDR3 extends over 19 amino acids. CDR3 nucleotides: TGCGCCAGCAGCCCCGGGACTAGCGGGAGGACCGTTCTAATCGAGACCCAGTACTTC. This gives the protein CASSPGTSGRTVLIETQYF.

CDR3 in DNA: TGTGCCAGCAGTGACTCAGGCGGGAGGGCCATCGGTGAGCAGTTCTTC. The encoded protein is CASSDSGGRAIGEQFF. J is TRBJ2-1 and V is TRBV6-4; 9 bases agree with TRBD2. CDR3 length equals 16 residues. V shed 0 bases and J 9 bases; nucleotides not matched to a gene: 9. Germline CDR1 reads MRHNA; CDR2 reads SNTAGT.

J is TRBJ1-2 and V is TRBV3-1 (or the pseudogene TRBV3-2); weak D call: TRBD1 (6 bases). Looked up from germline, CDR1 is LGHDT and CDR2 is YNNKEL (reference sequence). Deletions cut 2 bases from V and 7 bases from J, with 8 bases between. This CDR3 is 12 amino acids long. The CDR3 reads CASSQRQVGYTF. The CDR3, as DNA: TGTGCCAGCAGCCAAAGACAGGTTGGCTACACCTTC.

J is TRBJ2-5 and V is TRBV1; the table's D call TRBD2 went unverified against the DNA. TRBV1 is assigned pseudogene status. This CDR3 contains 18 residues. The chain's CDR3 is CTSRKKGTSGRSGETQYF. The CDR3 DNA is TGCACCAGCAGAAAAAAGGGGACTAGCGGGAGGAGTGGGGAGACCCAGTACTTC.

The J gene is TRBJ2-7, the V gene TRBV11-3; 8 bases are shared with TRBD1. The CDR3 consists of 16 residues. Germline V gives CDR1 SGHNT, CDR2 YENEEA. J was trimmed by 2 bases and V by 5 bases; bases with no gene match: 11. The CDR3 sequence is CASSPRDPQGAYEQYF. The CDR3 nucleotides read TGTGCCAGCAGCCCCAGGGACCCACAGGGGGCCTACGAGCAGTACTTC.

V and J are TRBV4-1 and TRBJ2-4; TRBD1 is a possible D gene (6 bases). The CDR3 length is 15 residues. The germline V gene has CDR1 MGHRA and CDR2 YSYEKL. Trimming stripped 6 bases from V and 5 bases from J, with 17 bases between. The DNA for the CDR3 is TGCGCCAGCAGTCCTCCGCCAGGGGAAGAAAACATTCAGTACTTC. Amino acid sequence: CASSPPPGEENIQYF.

The chain combines TRBV5-1 with TRBJ1-4, with TRBD1 as a possible D gene (6 bases). V dropped 0 bases and J dropped 4 bases, with 19 bases sitting between them. In germline, CDR1 is SGHRS, CDR2 YFSETQ. The CDR3 contains 18 residues. The CDR3 reads CASSLVAGARDYNEKLFF. The CDR3 nucleotides read TGCGCCAGCAGCTTGGTGGCGGGGGCCCGGGATTATAATGAAAAACTGTTTTTT.

This chain uses TRBV3-1 (or the pseudogene TRBV3-2) with TRBJ2-1; D is possibly TRBD1 (6 bases). CDR1 is LGHDT, CDR2 YNNKEL, per germline (reference sequence). V lost 4 bases and J lost 3, with 19 bases in between. The CDR3 spans 17 residues. The CDR3 sequence is CASSRRQATVNYNEQFF. The CDR3 bases are TGTGCCAGCAGCCGCCGACAGGCCACCGTCAACTACAATGAGCAGTTCTTC.

J is TRBJ2-1 and V is TRBV5-5, with 16 nucleotides matching TRBD2. CDR1 is SGHKS, CDR2 YYEKEE, per germline (reference sequence). The CDR3 loop spans 15 amino acids. J was trimmed by 10 bases and V by 4 bases; bases with no gene match: 5. CDR3 loop: CASSPPGLAGGEQFF. DNA for the CDR3: TGTGCCAGCAGCCCTCCGGGACTAGCGGGAGGGGAGCAGTTCTTC.

The gene calls are TRBV7-2 and TRBJ2-3; tentative D call: TRBD2 (6 bases). The CDR3 has 16 amino acids. V was cut by 4 bases and J by 5 bases, with 19 bases left in between. Per the germline V gene, CDR1 is SGHTA and CDR2 is FQGNSA. CDR3: CASSSQATGVGDTQYF. CDR3 DNA: TGTGCCAGCAGCTCTCAGGCTACGGGAGTGGGAGATACGCAGTATTTT.

This rearrangement joins TRBV30 to TRBJ2-1; a possible D gene is TRBD2 (6 bases). This CDR3 comprises 16 residues. Germline V gives CDR1 GTSNPN, CDR2 SVGIG (reference sequence). Trimming took off 0 bases at V and 0 bases at J, with 12 bases between the two ends. CDR3 protein: CAWSVRGLSSYNEQFF. The DNA for the CDR3 is TGTGCCTGGAGTGTACGGGGGTTAAGCTCCTACAATGAGCAGTTCTTC.

This chain links TRBV30 with TRBJ2-3; D may be TRBD1 (5 bases). CDR3 size: 14 residues. Looked up from germline, CDR1 is GTSNPN and CDR2 is SVGIG (reference sequence). Trimming shortened V by 3 bases and J by 2 bases, and 12 bases separated the two germline ends. CDR3 region: CAWSEGVFTDTQYF. The CDR3 DNA sequence: TGTGCCTGGAGCGAAGGGGTCTTCACAGATACGCAGTATTTT. Complete variable domain (other parts from reference TRBV30 and TRBJ2-3): SQTIHQWPATLVQPVGSPLSLECTVEGTSNPNLYWYRQAAGRGLQLLFYSVGIGQISSEVPQNLSASRPQDRQFILSSKKLLLSDSGFYLCAWSEGVFTDTQYFGPGTRLTVL.

The chain carries TRBV11-3 and TRBJ2-2; 8 bases fit TRBD1. V lost 4 bases to trimming and J lost 5 bases; unmatched junction nucleotides: 6. CDR1 is SGHNT, CDR2 YENEEA, per germline. The CDR3 is made up of 15 amino acids. CDR3 region: CASSWNRGITGELFF. CDR3 bases: TGTGCCAGCAGCTGGAACAGGGGGATAACCGGGGAGCTGTTTTTT. Full variable domain (rest looked up from reference TRBV11-3 and TRBJ2-2): EAGVVQSPRYKIIEKKQPVAFWCNPISGHNTLYWYLQNLGQGPELLIRYENEEAVDDSQLPKDRFSAERLKGVDSTLKIQPAELGDSAVYLCASSWNRGITGELFFGEGSRLTVL.

V is TRBV14 and J is TRBJ2-3, with a tentative D call TRBD1 (6 bases). The CDR3 contains 13 residues. Germline V gene data show CDR1 as SGHDN and CDR2 as FVKESK. Between the trimmed V and J ends, which lost 8 bases and 0 bases, there was a span of 9 bases. The CDR3 protein is CASGGPSTDTQYF. In DNA, the CDR3 is TGTGCCAGCGGGGGCCCTAGCACAGATACGCAGTATTTT. Complete variable domain (other parts from reference TRBV14 and TRBJ2-3): EAGVTQFPSHSVIEKGQTVTLRCDPISGHDNLYWYRRVMGKEIKFLLHFVKESKQDESGMPNNRFLAERTGGTYSTLKVQPAELEDSGVYFCASGGPSTDTQYFGPGTRLTVL.

The chain combines TRBV24-1 with TRBJ1-5; D is perhaps TRBD1 (5 bases). V gave up 3 bases and J gave up 4 bases, with 9 bases separating them. The CDR3 contains 14 residues. The germline V gene has CDR1 KGHDR and CDR2 SFDVKD. The CDR3 here is CATSDAGRNQPQHF. In nucleotides, the CDR3 is TGTGCCACCAGTGATGCAGGGCGGAATCAGCCCCAGCATTTT.

The chain is built from TRBV14 and TRBJ1-1; D call uncertain. Germline V CDR1 and CDR2: SGHDN, FVKESK. The germline V and J ends were trimmed by 1 base and 4 bases, with 7 bases remaining between them. The CDR3 spans 13 residues. The CDR3 DNA follows: TGTGCCAGCAGCCAAGTGCTAGGCACTGAAGCTTTCTTT. Translation gives CASSQVLGTEAFF.

The chain recombines TRBV7-9 with TRBJ1-2; TRBD1 matches at 9 bases. CDR3 size: 19 residues. The germline V gene has CDR1 SEHNR and CDR2 FQNEAQ (reference sequence). With 5 bases clipped from V and 5 bases from J, the junction kept 21 bases outside the gene matches. CDR3 amino acids: CASSRIAIVDRGIRYGYTF. CDR3 DNA: TGTGCCAGCAGCCGAATCGCTATCGTGGACAGGGGAATTCGGTATGGCTACACCTTC.

The chain employs TRBV3-1 (or the pseudogene TRBV3-2) and TRBJ2-1, with a weak D call TRBD2 (6 bases). V lost 4 bases and J lost 6, with 13 bases in between. Germline values: CDR1 LGHDT, CDR2 YNNKEL (reference sequence). The CDR3 spans 14 residues. CDR3 in DNA: TGTGCCAGCAGCCCCTCTCACGGGAGCAATGAGCAGTTCTTC. Protein sequence: CASSPSHGSNEQFF.

The chain links TRBV4-1 to TRBJ1-1, with D unresolved. This CDR3 is 14 amino acids long. The germline CDR1 and CDR2 sequences are MGHRA and YSYEKL. Between the trimmed V and J ends, which lost 0 bases and 1 base, there was a span of 6 bases. As DNA, the CDR3 is TGCGCCAGCAGCCAAGATTCTAGGAACACTGAAGCTTTCTTT. Its protein is CASSQDSRNTEAFF.

This chain uses TRBV27 with TRBJ2-3; unclear D gene. Germline CDR1 MNHEY, CDR2 SMNVEV (reference sequence). Trimming stripped 3 bases from V and 2 bases from J, with 12 bases between. The CDR3 has 15 residues. CDR3 sequence (DNA): TGTGCCAGCAGTTTTTACGATAGCCACACAGATACGCAGTATTTT. Residues: CASSFYDSHTDTQYF.

This clone came up a few times. The rearrangement uses TRBV4-1 and TRBJ2-3; the match to TRBD1 covers 12 bases. Germline V gives CDR1 MGHRA, CDR2 YSYEKL. This CDR3 is built from 15 residues. With 4 bases clipped from V and 5 bases from J, the junction kept 4 bases outside the gene matches. The CDR3 DNA reads as TGCGCCAGCAGCCGGGGACAGGGGGCGAGAGATACGCAGTATTTT. Amino acid sequence: CASSRGQGARDTQYF.